This T cell receptor beta chain was obtained from a study of blood T cell repertoires in COVID-19. About the study: Collection of acute and convalescent COVID-19 samples took place in the United States, Italy and Spain. Nucleic acid was either cDNA or gDNA, and it came from T cells, B-cell-depleted T cells, or PBMCs.

This clone was counted a single time. This CDR3 has 14 amino acids. CDR1 and CDR2 from the germline V gene are LNHDA and SQIVND (reference sequence). J lost 4 bases, V lost 4 bases, and 4 bases had no gene match. Under the authors' procedure: Amplifying reference gene primers gave estimates of nucleated cell counts. Clones were read by immunoSEQ multiplex PCR, and TCRdb kept only the in-frame ones, dropping some. The D gene and trimming were derived from the DNA, and the V and J assignments and clone size from that table. This sample has 200,000 to 250,000 clones; more than 85% occur once, and the top ten carry approximately 2.9%.

This TCR was sampled from a man aged 55 to 70 with acute or convalescent COVID-19. Sequencing used peripheral blood. V is TRBV19 and J is TRBJ1-1; TRBD1 matches 9 bases. The CDR3 bases are TGTGCCAGTAGTAGGGACAGGGTAGGCACTGAAGCTTTCTTT. Its translation is CASSRDRVGTEAFF.